The 19 T cell receptor beta chains below all came from one sample that was sequenced in a study of blood T cell repertoires in COVID-19 (dated by TCRdb to the early 2020s). The method behind the library was the immunoSEQ multiplex PCR assay. The table was pulled from immuneACCESS by TCRdb, which kept in-frame rearrangements only. Such tables lose some clones; where checked, under half of the loss comes from unresolved V genes, and the rest has no known cause. The sample includes some 670,000 clones, with just under 90% observed a single time. Clones ranked in the top ten supply roughly 0.25% of the sample. The sequenced material came from peripheral blood. Receptor source: a woman under 30 with acute or convalescent COVID-19.

The count of this clone is one. The chain has TRBV19 and TRBJ2-3; 7 bases are shared with TRBD1. The CDR3 has 15 residues. Per the germline V gene, CDR1 is LNHDA and CDR2 is SQIVND (reference sequence). V lost 5 bases to trimming and J lost 3 bases; unmatched junction nucleotides: 8. The CDR3 is CASSRNRGRTDTQYF. The CDR3 region has the DNA TGTGCCAGTAGTCGAAACAGGGGACGGACAGATACGCAGTATTTT.

This clone was recorded once. The J gene is TRBJ1-1, the V gene TRBV5-5; tentatively, D is TRBD1 (5 bases). Trimming took off 2 bases at V and 6 bases at J, with 11 bases between the two ends. The germline CDR1 and CDR2 sequences are SGHKS and YYEKEE (reference sequence). CDR3 length: 13 amino acids. CDR3: CASSLEGVAEAFF. CDR3 sequence (DNA): TGTGCCAGCAGCTTAGAAGGGGTTGCTGAAGCTTTCTTT.

This chain connects TRBV6-5 to TRBJ2-7; the D gene is possibly TRBD1 (6 bases). V lost 5 bases to trimming and J lost 8 bases, with 13 bases between them. Germline V gene lookup returns CDR1 MNHEY and CDR2 SVGAGI. The CDR3 has 12 amino acids. CDR3 sequence reads: CASSPGTPKQYF. The DNA for the CDR3 is TGTGCCAGCAGTCCCGGGACACCAAAGCAGTACTTC.

This chain links TRBV2 with TRBJ1-3; no reliable D call. V was trimmed by 8 bases and J by 0 bases, leaving 11 bases between them. CDR1 and CDR2 from the germline V gene are SNHLY and FYNNEI. CDR3 length equals 14 residues. CDR3 protein: CASGRESSGNTIYF. The CDR3 DNA follows: TGTGCCAGCGGACGGGAAAGCTCTGGAAACACCATATATTTT.

The chain couples TRBV23-1 to TRBJ1-3, with 11 bases that match TRBD1. TRBV23-1 is an open reading frame, and its role is uncertain. This CDR3 is built from 15 residues. The V gene end was trimmed by 11 bases and the J gene end by 3 bases; junction bases not matched to a gene: 9. Here the CDR3 reads CAPAGDRGFGNTIYF. CDR3 coding DNA: TGCGCCCCCGCGGGGGACAGGGGGTTTGGAAACACCATATATTTT.

The V call is TRBV7-9, the J call TRBJ2-3; D might be TRBD2 (6 bases). This CDR3 has 13 amino acids. Germline CDR1 and CDR2: SEHNR and FQNEAQ (reference sequence). Trimming pared 10 bases from V and 4 bases from J, leaving 15 bases between. CDR3 residues: CAIPGRLADTQYF. The CDR3 DNA reads TGTGCCATCCCAGGCAGACTAGCAGATACGCAGTATTTT.

The chain employs TRBV9 and TRBJ2-7, with D tentatively TRBD2 (5 bases). The CDR3 sequence is 13 residues long. Looked up from germline, CDR1 is SGDLS and CDR2 is YYNGEE. The V and J ends lost 6 bases and 1 base respectively, with 11 bases between them. CDR3 protein: CASNPRGSYEQYF. The CDR3 region has the DNA TGTGCCAGCAATCCCCGGGGTTCCTACGAGCAGTACTTC.

The chain is built from TRBV6-5 and TRBJ2-7; 10 bases agree with TRBD2. The CDR3 is 14 amino acids. CDR1 is MNHEY, CDR2 SVGAGI, per germline. V trimming: 6 bases; J trimming: 1 base; junction bases outside the gene matches: 3. CDR3 sequence: CASRSSGGSYEQYF. The CDR3 DNA sequence: TGTGCCAGCAGATCTAGCGGGGGTTCCTACGAGCAGTACTTC.

The chain combines TRBV7-2 with TRBJ1-5; 7 bases line up with TRBD1. In germline, CDR1 is SGHTA, CDR2 FQGNSA. The CDR3 runs 15 residues. J lost 6 bases, V lost 4 bases, and 9 bases had no gene match. The DNA for the CDR3 is TGTGCCAGCAGCTCCAGGGGGTTTGGCGGTCAGCCCCAGCATTTT. Residues: CASSSRGFGGQPQHF.

V gene TRBV24-1 combines with J gene TRBJ1-2, with D unresolved. The CDR3 covers 13 residues. The V gene lost 3 bases and the J gene lost 0 bases, with 4 bases spanning the gap. CDR1 is KGHDR, CDR2 SFDVKD, per germline. The CDR3 DNA reads TGTGCCACCAGTGATGACACTAACTATGGCTACACCTTC. This encodes CATSDDTNYGYTF.

This clone showed up just once. V usage is TRBV19 and J usage is TRBJ2-4; D gene ambiguous. Germline lookup yields CDR1 LNHDA and CDR2 SQIVND (reference sequence). The CDR3 is made up of 16 amino acids. Trimming removed 5 bases at V and 0 bases at J, with 14 bases between. CDR3 sequence reads: CASSHFTNIAKNIQYF. CDR3 bases: TGTGCCAGTAGTCATTTCACGAACATAGCCAAAAACATTCAGTACTTC.

The rearrangement joins TRBV19 to TRBJ1-2, with TRBD1 as a possible D gene (5 bases). CDR3 length: 12 residues. Between the trimmed V and J ends, which lost 5 bases and 7 bases, there was a span of 11 bases. CDR1 is LNHDA, CDR2 SQIVND, per germline (reference sequence). Written as DNA, the CDR3 is TGTGCCAGTAGTCAGGGATCCGCTGGCTACACCTTC. This gives the protein CASSQGSAGYTF.

V is TRBV6-5 and J is TRBJ1-1; 7 bases fit TRBD1. The CDR3 length is 11 residues. Trimming took 10 bases from V and 6 from J; bases not matched to a gene: 5. The germline V gene has CDR1 MNHEY and CDR2 SVGAGI. CDR3 coding DNA: TGTGCCACCACAGGGGTGTCTGAAGCTTTCTTT. Encoded protein: CATTGVSEAFF.

The V call is TRBV2, the J call TRBJ1-2, with D possibly TRBD1 on 6 matching bases. V lost 4 bases and J 5 bases, leaving 14 bases between the germline ends. The CDR3 consists of 14 residues. CDR1 is SNHLY and CDR2 is FYNNEI in the germline V gene. CDR3 protein: CASSARGAQYGYTF. The CDR3 DNA reads TGTGCCAGCAGTGCACGGGGGGCTCAGTATGGCTACACCTTC.

This clone was detected once. The CDR3 DNA sequence: TGCGCCAGCAGCCCTTTCCTGCGGGCCACTAATGAAAAACTGTTTTTT. Translated: CASSPFLRATNEKLFF. This chain links TRBV4-3 with TRBJ1-4; D remains unclear. Trimming pared 4 bases from V and 2 bases from J, leaving 14 bases between. Germline V gene lookup returns CDR1 LGHNA and CDR2 YSLEER. The CDR3 covers 16 residues.

The chain joins TRBV4-3 to TRBJ2-2; no firm D call. The V end lost 1 base, the J end lost 6 bases, and 6 bases lay between the germline ends. This CDR3 has 13 residues. Germline assignment: CDR1 LGHNA and CDR2 YSLEER. The CDR3 is CASSQVRAGELFF. CDR3 nucleotide sequence: TGCGCCAGCAGCCAAGTTCGGGCCGGGGAGCTGTTTTTT.

V usage is TRBV9 and J usage is TRBJ1-3, with D possibly TRBD1 on 5 matching bases. This CDR3 comprises 16 residues. Germline-derived CDR1 and CDR2 are SGDLS and YYNGEE. Trimming removed 5 bases from V and 0 bases from J, with 15 bases in between. CDR3 DNA: TGTGCCAGCAGTCTCACGACAGACAACTCTGGAAACACCATATATTTT. Residues: CASSLTTDNSGNTIYF.

As DNA, the CDR3 is TGCGCCAGCATTAAGGGGCAGAATCAGCCCCAGCATTTT. It yields the protein CASIKGQNQPQHF. The chain uses TRBV5-1 and TRBJ1-5; perhaps TRBD1 as D (5 bases). Germline-derived CDR1 and CDR2 are SGHRS and YFSETQ. Trimming removed 6 bases at V and 4 bases at J, with 11 bases between. The CDR3 covers 13 residues. Complete variable domain (other parts from reference TRBV5-1 and TRBJ1-5): KAGVTQTPRYLIKTRGQQVTLSCSPISGHRSVSWYQQTPGQGLQFLFEYFSETQRNKGNFPGRFSGRQFSNSRSEMNVSTLELGDSALYLCASIKGQNQPQHFGDGTRLSIL.

Notes on this clone: The same CDR3 is also encoded by other DNA sequences in this sample. The CDR3 protein is CSVTGGNYGYTF. CDR3 coding DNA: TGCAGCGTAACAGGGGGTAACTATGGCTACACCTTC. This chain uses TRBV29-1 with TRBJ1-2, with 8 bases identical to TRBD1. The germline V gene encodes CDR1 SQVTM and CDR2 ANQGSEA. There are 12 residues in the CDR3. V lost 6 bases to trimming and J lost 1 base; unmatched junction nucleotides: 1.